Presented here are 5 T cell receptor beta chains from one specimen sequenced in a study of blood T cell repertoires in COVID-19. Clones were sequenced by immunoSEQ multiplex PCR, and TCRdb holds only the in-frame ones, with some missing. The sample contains about 130,000 clones, about 86% of which appear only once. The sequenced sample consisted of peripheral blood. Every receptor here comes from a woman older than 75 with acute or convalescent COVID-19.

This chain links TRBV5-1 with TRBJ2-3, with TRBD1 matching over 8 bases. Germline CDR1 is SGHRS and CDR2 is YFSETQ. This CDR3 spans 16 amino acids. Losses at the gene ends were 4 bases for V and 1 base for J; bases not matched to a gene: 8. The CDR3 region is CASSPSWTGRTDTQYF. The CDR3 coding sequence is TGCGCCAGCAGCCCCTCGTGGACAGGGCGCACAGATACGCAGTATTTT.

V usage is TRBV7-2 and J usage is TRBJ2-7, with D maybe TRBD1 (6 bases). Trimming left V 4 bases short and J 1 base short, with 11 bases between. CDR3 size: 14 residues. Per the germline V gene, CDR1 is SGHTA and CDR2 is FQGNSA. The CDR3 reads CASSSRTASYEQYF. CDR3 sequence (DNA): TGTGCCAGCAGCTCGAGGACAGCTTCCTACGAGCAGTACTTC.

This chain connects TRBV13 to TRBJ2-3, with 10 bases lining up with TRBD2. This CDR3 has 17 residues. Germline V gene lookup returns CDR1 PRHDT and CDR2 FYEKMQ (reference sequence). V trimming: 0 bases; J trimming: 2 bases; junction bases outside the gene matches: 5. CDR3 in DNA: TGTGCCAGCAGCTTAGGCCTGAGCGGGGGGGACACAGATACGCAGTATTTT. Protein sequence: CASSLGLSGGDTDTQYF. The full variable domain, in which reference TRBV13 and TRBJ2-3 provide the parts outside the CDR3, is AAGVIQSPRHLIKEKRETATLKCYPIPRHDTVYWYQQGPGQDPQFLISFYEKMQSDKGSIPDRFSAQQFSDYHSELNMSSLELGDSALYFCASSLGLSGGDTDTQYFGPGTRLTVL.

Only one count was recorded for this clone. The chain links TRBV27 to TRBJ2-2; TRBD1 agrees at 7 bases. Trimming took 4 bases from V and 0 from J; bases not matched to a gene: 8. Germline V lookup: CDR1 MNHEY, CDR2 SMNVEV (reference sequence). CDR3 length equals 17 residues. The CDR3 region is CASSSPGTATNTGELFF. The CDR3 region has the DNA TGTGCCAGCAGTTCCCCTGGGACAGCTACGAACACCGGGGAGCTGTTTTTT.

The chain couples TRBV11-2 to TRBJ1-2; D might be TRBD1 (5 bases). The CDR3 is 16 residues long. Per the germline V gene, CDR1 is SGHAT and CDR2 is FQNNGV. V was cut by 1 base and J by 7 bases, with 19 bases left in between. This chain's CDR3 is CASSLGPGRVTVGYTF. DNA for the CDR3: TGTGCCAGCAGCTTAGGCCCTGGCAGGGTAACCGTTGGCTACACCTTC.